Many counts were recorded for the clone carrying this TCR beta chain. The sample is drawn from a study of T cell repertoires in cytomegalovirus infection. Each CDR3 protein is one row after TCRdb ran MiXCR on the reads. The data show under 200,000 distinct CDR3 sequences, roughly 9% seen once. V shed 0 bases and J shed 3 bases, with 21 bases lying between them. The length of the CDR3 is 18 residues. Germline V gives CDR1 SGDLS, CDR2 YYNGEE. The sequenced material came from PBMCs. The rearrangement joins TRBV9 to TRBJ2-5; D tentatively reads TRBD1 or TRBD2 (6 bases each). This receptor was identified in a human donor in good health (CMV status not recorded). Some clones in this sample may be carry-over from other donors' samples. Written as DNA, the CDR3 is TGTGCCAGCAGCGTAGGATTAGTTGTGGGGGGCCGGGAAGAGACCCAGTACTTC. As protein: CASSVGLVVGGREETQYF.